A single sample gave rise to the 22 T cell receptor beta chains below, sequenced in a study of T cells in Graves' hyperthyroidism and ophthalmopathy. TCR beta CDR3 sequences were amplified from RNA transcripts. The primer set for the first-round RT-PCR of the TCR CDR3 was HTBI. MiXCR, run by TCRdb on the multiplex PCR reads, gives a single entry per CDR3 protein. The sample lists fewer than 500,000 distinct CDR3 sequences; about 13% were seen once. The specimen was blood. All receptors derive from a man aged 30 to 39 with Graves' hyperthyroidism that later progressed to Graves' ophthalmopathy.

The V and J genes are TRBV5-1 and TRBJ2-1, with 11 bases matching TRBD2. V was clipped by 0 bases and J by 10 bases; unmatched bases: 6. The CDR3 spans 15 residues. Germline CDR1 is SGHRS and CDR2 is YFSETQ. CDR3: CASSLDLAGGREQFF. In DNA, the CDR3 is TGCGCCAGCAGCTTGGATCTAGCGGGGGGACGGGAGCAGTTCTTC.

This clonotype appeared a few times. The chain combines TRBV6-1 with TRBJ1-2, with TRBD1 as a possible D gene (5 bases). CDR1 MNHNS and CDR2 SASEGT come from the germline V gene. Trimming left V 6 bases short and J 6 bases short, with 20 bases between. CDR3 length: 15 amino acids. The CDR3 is CASSQPRDDGHGYTF. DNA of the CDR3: TGTGCCAGCAGCCAACCCCGGGACGACGGTCATGGCTACACCTTC.

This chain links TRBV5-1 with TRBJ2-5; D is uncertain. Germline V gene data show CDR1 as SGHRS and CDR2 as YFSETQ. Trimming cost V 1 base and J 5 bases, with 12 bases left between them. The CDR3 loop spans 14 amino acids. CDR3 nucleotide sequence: TGCGCCAGCAGCTTGCGGTACAGTGCCGAGACCCAGTACTTC. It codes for CASSLRYSAETQYF.

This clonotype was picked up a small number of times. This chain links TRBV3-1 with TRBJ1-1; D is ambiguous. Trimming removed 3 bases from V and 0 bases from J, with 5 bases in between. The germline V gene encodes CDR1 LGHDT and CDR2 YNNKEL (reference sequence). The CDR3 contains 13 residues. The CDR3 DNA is TGTGCCAGCAGCCAGGTTATGAACACTGAAGCTTTCTTT. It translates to CASSQVMNTEAFF.

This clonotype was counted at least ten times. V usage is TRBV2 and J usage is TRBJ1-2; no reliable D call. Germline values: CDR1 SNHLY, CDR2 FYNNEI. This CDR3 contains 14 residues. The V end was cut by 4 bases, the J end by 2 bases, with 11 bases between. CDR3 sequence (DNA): TGTGCCAGCAGTGCCCTTCACAGCAACTATGGCTACACCTTC. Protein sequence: CASSALHSNYGYTF.

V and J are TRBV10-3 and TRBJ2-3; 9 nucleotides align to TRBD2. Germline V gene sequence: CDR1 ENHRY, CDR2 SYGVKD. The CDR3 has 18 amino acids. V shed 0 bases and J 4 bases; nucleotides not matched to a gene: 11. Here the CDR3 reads CAISESIVGGGAPDTQYF. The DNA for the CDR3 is TGTGCCATCAGTGAGTCGATTGTTGGCGGGGGGGCCCCAGATACGCAGTATTTT.

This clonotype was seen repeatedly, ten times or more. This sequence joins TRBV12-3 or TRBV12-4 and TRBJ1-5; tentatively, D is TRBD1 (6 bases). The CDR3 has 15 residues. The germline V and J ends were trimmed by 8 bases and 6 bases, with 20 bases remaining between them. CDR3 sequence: CASGEGGRYAQPQHF. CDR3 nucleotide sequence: TGTGCCAGCGGCGAGGGGGGGAGGTATGCTCAGCCCCAGCATTTT.

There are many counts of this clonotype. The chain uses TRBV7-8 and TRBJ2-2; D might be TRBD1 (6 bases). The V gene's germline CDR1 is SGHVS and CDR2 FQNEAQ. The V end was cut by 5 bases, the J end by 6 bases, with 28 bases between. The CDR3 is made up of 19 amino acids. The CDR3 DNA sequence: TGTGCCAGCAGCGCTCCGACAGGATCCGGACCAATCGAGTCCGGGGAGCTGTTTTTT. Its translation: CASSAPTGSGPIESGELFF.

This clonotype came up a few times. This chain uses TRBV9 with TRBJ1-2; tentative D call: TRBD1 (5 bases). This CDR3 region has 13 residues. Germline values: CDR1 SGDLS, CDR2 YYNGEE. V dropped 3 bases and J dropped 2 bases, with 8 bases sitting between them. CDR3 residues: CASSGQLNYGYTF. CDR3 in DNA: TGTGCCAGCAGCGGACAGCTAAACTATGGCTACACCTTC.

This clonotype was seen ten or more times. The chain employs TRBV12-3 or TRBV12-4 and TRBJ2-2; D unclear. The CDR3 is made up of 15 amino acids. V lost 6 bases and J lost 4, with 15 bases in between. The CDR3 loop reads CASRPVGGSTGELFF. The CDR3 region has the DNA TGTGCCAGCAGACCAGTAGGTGGTAGCACCGGGGAGCTGTTTTTT.

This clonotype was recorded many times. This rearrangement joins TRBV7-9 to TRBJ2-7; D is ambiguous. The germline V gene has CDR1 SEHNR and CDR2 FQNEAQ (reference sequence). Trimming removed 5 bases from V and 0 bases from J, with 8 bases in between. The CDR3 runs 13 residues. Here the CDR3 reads CASSLPVSYEQYF. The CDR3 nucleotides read TGTGCCAGCAGCCTCCCCGTCTCCTACGAGCAGTACTTC.

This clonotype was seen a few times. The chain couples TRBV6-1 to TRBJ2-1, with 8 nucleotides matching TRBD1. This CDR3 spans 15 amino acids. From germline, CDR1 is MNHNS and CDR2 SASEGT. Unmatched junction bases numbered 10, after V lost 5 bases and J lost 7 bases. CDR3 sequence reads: CASSWTGTIKNEQFF. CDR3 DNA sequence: TGTGCCAGCAGTTGGACAGGGACAATAAAGAATGAGCAGTTCTTC.

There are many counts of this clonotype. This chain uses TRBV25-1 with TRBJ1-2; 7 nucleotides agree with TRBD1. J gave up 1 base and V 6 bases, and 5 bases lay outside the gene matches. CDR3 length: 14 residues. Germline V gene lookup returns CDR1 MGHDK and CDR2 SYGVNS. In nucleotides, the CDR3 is TGTGCCAGCAGGGAAGGGGGCCTTAACTATGGCTACACCTTC. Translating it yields CASREGGLNYGYTF.

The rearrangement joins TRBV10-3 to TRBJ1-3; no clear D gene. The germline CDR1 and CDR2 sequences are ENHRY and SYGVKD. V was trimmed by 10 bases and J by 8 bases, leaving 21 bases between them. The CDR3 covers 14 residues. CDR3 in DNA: TGTGCCACCTACCACAAAGGGCCGCGGGACACCATATATTTT. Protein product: CATYHKGPRDTIYF.

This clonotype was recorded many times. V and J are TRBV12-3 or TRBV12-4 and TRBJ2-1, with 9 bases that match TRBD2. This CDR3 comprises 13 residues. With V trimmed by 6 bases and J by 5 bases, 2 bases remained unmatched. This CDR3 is CASRLAGNNEQFF. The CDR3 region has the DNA TGTGCCAGCAGGCTAGCGGGGAACAATGAGCAGTTCTTC.

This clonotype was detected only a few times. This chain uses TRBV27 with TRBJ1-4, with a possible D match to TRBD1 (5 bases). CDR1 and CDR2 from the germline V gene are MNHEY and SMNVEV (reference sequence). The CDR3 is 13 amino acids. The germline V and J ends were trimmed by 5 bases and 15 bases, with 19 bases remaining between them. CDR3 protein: CASSPGPALVLFF. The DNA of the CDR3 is TGTGCCAGCAGTCCGGGACCTGCGTTAGTATTGTTTTTT.

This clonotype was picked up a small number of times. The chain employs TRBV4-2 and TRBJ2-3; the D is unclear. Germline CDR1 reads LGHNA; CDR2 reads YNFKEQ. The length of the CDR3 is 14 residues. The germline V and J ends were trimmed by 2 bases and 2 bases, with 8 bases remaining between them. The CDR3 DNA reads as TGTGCCAGCAGCCAATGGCGGACCACAGATACGCAGTATTTT. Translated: CASSQWRTTDTQYF.

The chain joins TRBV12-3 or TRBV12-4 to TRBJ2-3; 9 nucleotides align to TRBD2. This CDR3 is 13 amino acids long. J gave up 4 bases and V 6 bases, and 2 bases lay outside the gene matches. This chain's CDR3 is CASRRGGADTQYF. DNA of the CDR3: TGTGCCAGCAGGCGGGGGGGTGCAGATACGCAGTATTTT.

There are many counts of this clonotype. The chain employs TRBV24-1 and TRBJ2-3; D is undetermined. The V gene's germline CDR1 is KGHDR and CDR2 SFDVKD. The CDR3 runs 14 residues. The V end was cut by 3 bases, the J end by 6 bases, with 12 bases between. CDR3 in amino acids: CATSDLPPRDTQYF. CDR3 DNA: TGTGCCACCAGTGATCTCCCCCCTCGGGATACGCAGTATTTT.

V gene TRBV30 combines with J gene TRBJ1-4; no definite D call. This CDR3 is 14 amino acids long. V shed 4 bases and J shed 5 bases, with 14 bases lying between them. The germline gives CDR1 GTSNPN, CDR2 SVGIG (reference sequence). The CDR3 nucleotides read TGTGCCTGGAAGGAGGAACAAATAAATGAAAAACTGTTTTTT. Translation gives CAWKEEQINEKLFF.

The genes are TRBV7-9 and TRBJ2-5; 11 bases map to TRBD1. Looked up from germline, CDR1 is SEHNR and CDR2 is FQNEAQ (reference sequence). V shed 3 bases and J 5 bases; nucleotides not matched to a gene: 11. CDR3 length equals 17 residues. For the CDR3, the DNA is TGTGCCAGCAGCTTCTCCTTGACCGGGACAGGGGGGGAGACCCAGTACTTC. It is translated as CASSFSLTGTGGETQYF.

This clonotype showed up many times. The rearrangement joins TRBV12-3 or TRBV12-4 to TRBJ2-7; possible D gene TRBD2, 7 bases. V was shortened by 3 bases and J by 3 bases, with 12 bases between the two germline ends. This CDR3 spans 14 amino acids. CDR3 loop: CASSFGGLDYEQYF. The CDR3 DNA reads TGTGCCAGCAGTTTCGGGGGGCTGGACTACGAGCAGTACTTC.